This is a list of T cell receptor beta chains from one sample in a study of cytomegalovirus exposure and HLA in healthy donors. TCRdb's copy holds only in-frame clones and misses some; the assay was immunoSEQ multiplex PCR. The sample yields roughly 78,000 clones, about two thirds seen once. The sample was PBMCs. These receptors originate from a man aged 30 to 45 in good health and CMV-seropositive. The CDR3 runs from the conserved cysteine through the conserved F or W. Each record gives: V gene, J gene, CDR3 protein.

V: TRBV19
J: TRBJ1-2
CDR3: CASSTHFDRGSGYTF

V: TRBV28
J: TRBJ1-2
CDR3: CASSFGGGRAYGYTF

V: TRBV10-3
J: TRBJ2-1
CDR3: CAIRGPQGALGEQFF

V: TRBV6-6
J: TRBJ1-5
CDR3: CASRIGQDQPQHF

V: TRBV21-1
J: TRBJ1-2
CDR3: CASSKGGGQGHYGYTF

V: TRBV12-5
J: TRBJ1-4
CDR3: CASGLDGQGHEKLFF

V: TRBV7-9
J: TRBJ1-2
CDR3: CSSSWTGSGYTF

V: TRBV5-4
J: TRBJ2-7
CDR3: CASSWWRELNEQYF

V: TRBV21-1
J: TRBJ2-2
CDR3: CASPGLVGELFF

V: TRBV7-9
J: TRBJ2-7
CDR3: CASSFSTGEQYF

V: TRBV28
J: TRBJ2-7
CDR3: CASRDRVVFYEQYF

V: TRBV7-2
J: TRBJ2-2
CDR3: CASSLDREVPPVGGELFF

V: TRBV4-1
J: TRBJ1-1
CDR3: CASTGRTAGTEAFF

V: TRBV29-1
J: TRBJ2-7
CDR3: CSGGGRESANYEQYF

V: TRBV6-5
J: TRBJ2-3
CDR3: CASSYSSSTDTQYF

V: TRBV14
J: TRBJ2-1
CDR3: CASSQVPRHMYNEQFF

V: TRBV7-9
J: TRBJ1-1
CDR3: CASSPVGGTEAFF

V: TRBV28
J: TRBJ2-3
CDR3: CASIRDRGSKDTQYF

V: TRBV5-1
J: TRBJ1-2
CDR3: CASTFDRHYGYTF

V: TRBV28
J: TRBJ1-2
CDR3: CASSSILYGYTF

V: TRBV5-1
J: TRBJ2-7
CDR3: CASTDTGSAGEQYF

V: TRBV30
J: TRBJ2-7
CDR3: CAWSGTSYEQYF

V: TRBV28
J: TRBJ1-5
CDR3: CASIGQYSQPQHF

V: TRBV6-5
J: TRBJ2-5
CDR3: CASSYGIPAGETQYF

V: TRBV19
J: TRBJ1-1
CDR3: CASSIVLGGLTEAFF

V: TRBV16
J: TRBJ1-1
CDR3: CASSQGRQNTEAFF

V: TRBV27
J: TRBJ1-4
CDR3: CASSFSRGREKLFF

V: TRBV19
J: TRBJ1-1
CDR3: CASSIDRGSEAFF

V: TRBV28
J: TRBJ1-6
CDR3: CASSSIQTGGNSPLHF

V: TRBV4-3
J: TRBJ2-3
CDR3: CASSLSLAGGVHTDTQYF

V: TRBV29-1
J: TRBJ1-2
CDR3: CSVETRGGYGYTF

V: TRBV28
J: TRBJ2-2
CDR3: CASSYPSGKTNTGELFF

V: TRBV28
J: TRBJ1-2
CDR3: CASSLPVLDRYGYTF

V: TRBV5-4
J: TRBJ1-1
CDR3: CASSLVGGRNTEAFF

V: TRBV28
J: TRBJ2-3
CDR3: CASSRQGAWGDTQYF

V: TRBV1
J: TRBJ1-2
CDR3: CTSSRERQANDGYTF

V: TRBV2
J: TRBJ1-6
CDR3: CASMTDNSPLHF

V: TRBV2
J: TRBJ2-5
CDR3: CASSRGTGRETQYF

V: TRBV11-1
J: TRBJ1-6
CDR3: CASSFDRGGNSPLHF

V: TRBV4-2
J: TRBJ1-3
CDR3: CASSQFDRGNSGNTIYF

V: TRBV28
J: TRBJ1-2
CDR3: CASSRGQVEATFSYTF

V: TRBV2
J: TRBJ1-4
CDR3: CASGAGRTILNEKLFF

V: TRBV6-5
J: TRBJ1-3
CDR3: CASSYSPDRTGNTIYF

V: TRBV2
J: TRBJ1-2
CDR3: CASSRTAPNYGYTF

V: TRBV28
J: TRBJ2-6
CDR3: CASSTYRTGANVLTF

V: TRBV23-1
J: TRBJ2-2
CDR3: CASSQSNRDILSGLSNTGELFF

V: TRBV5-8
J: TRBJ1-1
CDR3: CASSLEVGRGWAFF

V: TRBV10-3
J: TRBJ1-2
CDR3: CAIREDLGTGTGYTF

V: TRBV2
J: -
CDR3: CASSGQGVLYEQYF

V: TRBV9
J: TRBJ2-5
CDR3: CASSFSGVNGAGETQYF